These 8 T cell receptor beta chains were all obtained from the same sample, sequenced in a study of blood T cell repertoires in COVID-19. Profiled with immunoSEQ multiplex PCR; TCRdb holds only in-frame clones, not every one. The sample lists 35,000 to 50,000 clones; 88% were seen once. Sequencing was done on a sample of peripheral blood. The receptors stem from a woman between 40 and 50 years old with acute or convalescent COVID-19.

V usage is TRBV5-6 and J usage is TRBJ2-7; D is perhaps TRBD1 (5 bases). The length of the CDR3 is 13 residues. Germline V lookup: CDR1 SGHDT, CDR2 YYEEEE. Trimming shortened V by 0 bases and J by 4 bases, and 8 bases separated the two germline ends. DNA for the CDR3: TGTGCCAGCAGCTTGGCGGCAGGGTACGAGCAGTACTTC. Its protein product is CASSLAAGYEQYF.

This sequence joins TRBV7-8 and TRBJ2-1, with 8 nucleotides matching TRBD2. Per germline, CDR1 SGHVS and CDR2 FQNEAQ. The CDR3 sequence is 13 residues long. With V trimmed by 5 bases and J by 6 bases, 3 bases remained unmatched. CDR3 nucleotides: TGTGCCAGCAGCGGGACTAGACTCAATGAGCAGTTCTTC. Amino acid sequence: CASSGTRLNEQFF.

The chain carries TRBV7-2 and TRBJ2-2, with TRBD2 identical over 13 bases. Germline lookup yields CDR1 SGHTA and CDR2 FQGNSA. CDR3 size: 17 residues. Germline trimming cut 5 bases from V and 3 bases from J; bases unmatched to any gene: 6. The CDR3 loop is CASSPGTSGAYTGELFF. DNA for the CDR3: TGTGCCAGCAGCCCCGGGACTAGCGGGGCCTACACCGGGGAGCTGTTTTTT.

The chain links TRBV28 to TRBJ1-6, with D possibly TRBD1 on 6 matching bases. CDR1 MDHEN and CDR2 SYDVKM come from the germline V gene. Trimming took off 11 bases at V and 5 bases at J, with 13 bases between the two ends. The CDR3 length is 13 residues. The CDR3 DNA reads TGTGCCGTATTCTCAGGGGATAATTCACCCCTCCACTTT. It encodes CAVFSGDNSPLHF. Looking up the rest from reference TRBV28 and TRBJ1-6 gives the full variable domain: DVKVTQSSRYLVKRTGEKVFLECVQDMDHENMFWYRQDPGLGLRLIYFSYDVKMKEKGDIPEGYSVSREKKERFSLILESASTNQTSMYLCAVFSGDNSPLHFGNGTRLTVT.

This chain's CDR3 is CASSGTGGAGYTF. The CDR3 region has the DNA TGTGCCAGCAGTGGGACAGGGGGCGCGGGCTACACCTTC. V usage is TRBV2 and J usage is TRBJ1-2; 11 bases map to TRBD1. This CDR3 contains 13 residues. CDR1 is SNHLY and CDR2 is FYNNEI in the germline V gene. The V and J ends lost 4 bases and 8 bases, in that order; junction bases with no gene match: 3.

The chain links TRBV5-4 to TRBJ2-5, with TRBD1 identical over 9 bases. Germline V gene data show CDR1 as SGHNT and CDR2 as YYREEE (reference sequence). The CDR3 consists of 15 residues. V was clipped by 4 bases and J by 4 bases; unmatched bases: 8. CDR3 sequence reads: CASSTPGTGRETQYF. CDR3 in DNA: TGTGCCAGCAGCACTCCCGGGACAGGGAGAGAGACCCAGTACTTC. Based on the CDR3 plus reference TRBV5-4 and TRBJ2-5, the full variable domain is ETGVTQSPTHLIKTRGQQVTLRCSSQSGHNTVSWYQQALGQGPQFIFQYYREEENGRGNFPPRFSGLQFPNYSSELNVNALELDDSALYLCASSTPGTGRETQYFGPGTRLLVL.

The chain employs TRBV27 and TRBJ2-1; TRBD2 matches at 11 bases. V shed 0 bases and J 2 bases; nucleotides not matched to a gene: 6. The V gene's germline CDR1 is MNHEY and CDR2 SMNVEV (reference sequence). CDR3 size: 18 residues. CDR3 residues: CASSLSIQTSGAYNEQFF. For the CDR3, the DNA is TGTGCCAGCAGTTTATCGATACAGACTAGCGGGGCCTACAATGAGCAGTTCTTC.

This chain connects TRBV1 to TRBJ1-5; the table's D call of TRBD1 was not tested on the DNA. TRBV1 is termed a pseudogene. The CDR3 has 14 amino acids. The CDR3 DNA sequence: TGCACCAGCAGCCCGGGACAGGGGAATCAGCCCCAGCATTTT. It encodes CTSSPGQGNQPQHF.